This TCR beta chain came from a study of Graves' ophthalmopathy and Graves' hyperthyroidism. This clonotype was seen only a few times. The germline V gene encodes CDR1 DFQATT and CDR2 SNEGSKA (reference sequence). The CDR3 extends over 15 amino acids. Unmatched junction bases numbered 12, after V lost 3 bases and J lost 5 bases. Investigators amplified TCR beta CDR3 regions from RNA transcripts. HTBI primers served in a first-round RT-PCR, which a second-round multiplex PCR followed. MiXCR, run by TCRdb on the multiplex PCR reads, gives a single entry per CDR3 protein. There are around 1.1 million distinct CDR3 sequences in the sample; about 38% occur only once, and 11% lies in the top ten.

This rearrangement joins TRBV20-1 to TRBJ2-7, with 8 positions matching TRBD2. The sample consisted of peripheral blood or thyroid tissue (not recorded which). The sequence came from an adult man with Graves' hyperthyroidism. CDR3 residues: CSASVYGTSTDEQYF. For the CDR3, the DNA is TGCAGTGCTAGTGTCTATGGGACTAGTACTGACGAGCAGTACTTC.